This TCR beta chain was sequenced during a study of T cell clusters in autoimmune cytopenias. Study as a whole: A median of roughly 54,000 TRB reads per sample yielded a median roughly 2,500 distinct clonotypes.

General observations from the study: Primary autoimmune cytopenia patients appeared to lack physiological T cell clusters present in healthy donors. A dominant lymphoma-associated repertoire apparently masked the cluster-lack signature in secondary cytopenia versus chronic lymphocytic leukemia. TRB repertoire shifts in secondary cytopenia and chronic lymphocytic leukemia mostly reflected lymphoma, not autoimmunity.

Judged by frequency, this clonotype is medium-sized. Its antigen is unidentified. Roughly 38,000 genome equivalents of blood DNA were amplified for TRB. Multiplex touch-down PCR amplified TRB using TRB-A and TRB-B pools in one tube. With the multiplex PCR reads reprocessed, TCRdb shows one record per CDR3 protein and no DNA. The specimen's table records around 7,900 distinct CDR3 sequences. Germline CDR1 is SGHDT and CDR2 is YYEEEE. The CDR3 runs to 13 residues. This clonotype was obtained from a human donor with an autoimmune cytopenia or autoimmune hepatitis (not recorded which). The V gene is TRBV5-6, the J gene TRBJ2-1. The sample taken for sequencing was peripheral blood. The CDR3 here is CASSLGQITEQFF.